A single sample gave rise to the 11 T cell receptor beta chains below, sequenced in a study of T cell responses to AZD1222 COVID-19 vaccine. Clones were read by immunoSEQ multiplex PCR, and TCRdb kept only the in-frame ones, dropping some. The sample contains roughly 140,000 clones, around nine tenths of which appear only once. This specimen was peripheral blood, taken on day 0 of AZD1222 vaccination. The receptors were sampled from an adult in good health.

This chain joins TRBV6-4 and TRBJ2-2, with a tentative D call TRBD1 (6 bases). The CDR3 length is 15 residues. V was cut by 3 bases and J by 1 base, with 9 bases left in between. CDR1 is MRHNA and CDR2 is SNTAGT in the germline V gene. CDR3 coding DNA: TGTGCCAGCAGTGAAGGGGGAGAGAACACCGGGGAGCTGTTTTTT. As protein: CASSEGGENTGELFF.

The J gene is TRBJ1-5, the V gene TRBV5-1; D is unresolved. In germline, CDR1 is SGHRS, CDR2 YFSETQ. V lost 0 bases and J lost 8, with 9 bases in between. The CDR3 runs to 13 residues. CDR3 nucleotide sequence: TGCGCCAGCAGCTTGGGGGGATCGGAGCCCCAGCATTTT. This gives the protein CASSLGGSEPQHF.

The J gene is TRBJ1-1, the V gene TRBV19; the D is unclear. This CDR3 region has 14 residues. V was cut by 8 bases and J by 0 bases, with 13 bases left in between. Germline CDR1 is LNHDA and CDR2 is SQIVND (reference sequence). The CDR3 sequence: CASRWEAMNTEAFF. CDR3 sequence (DNA): TGTGCCAGTCGCTGGGAAGCAATGAACACTGAAGCTTTCTTT.

V usage is TRBV5-1 and J usage is TRBJ2-3; D is unclear. The V gene's germline CDR1 is SGHRS and CDR2 YFSETQ. This CDR3 has 14 residues. The germline V and J ends were trimmed by 7 bases and 1 base, with 13 bases remaining between them. The CDR3 loop reads CASGDSYRTDTQYF. The CDR3, as DNA: TGCGCCAGCGGAGATAGTTACCGCACAGATACGCAGTATTTT.

This chain links TRBV7-2 with TRBJ2-2; no firm D call. This CDR3 spans 13 amino acids. Trimming took 4 bases from V and 5 from J, leaving 8 bases between them. CDR1 is SGHTA, CDR2 FQGNSA, per germline. This CDR3 is CASSYRVTGELFF. CDR3 bases: TGTGCCAGCAGCTATAGGGTTACCGGGGAGCTGTTTTTT.

V is TRBV9 and J is TRBJ2-5, with TRBD2 matching over 10 bases. Germline loops: CDR1 SGDLS, CDR2 YYNGEE. Trimming at V came to 2 bases and at J to 7 bases, leaving 14 bases not matched to a gene. The CDR3 length is 17 residues. CDR3 amino acids: CASSVDPLAGVGGTQYF. DNA for the CDR3: TGTGCCAGCAGCGTCGACCCCCTAGCGGGGGTAGGGGGGACCCAGTACTTC.

The chain is built from TRBV6-2 or TRBV6-3 and TRBJ2-3; 9 bases map to TRBD2. The germline V gene has CDR1 MNHEY and CDR2 SVGEGT. The V and J ends lost 6 bases and 6 bases, in that order; junction bases with no gene match: 19. CDR3 length: 18 residues. This CDR3 is CASSSREERGLAPDTQYF. The CDR3 DNA sequence: TGTGCCAGCAGCTCGAGAGAAGAAAGGGGACTAGCTCCGGATACGCAGTATTTT.

Written as DNA, the CDR3 is TGTGCCAGCAGTTTACCCGCAGGGGTTAGGGGGTACGAGCAGTACTTC. It is translated as CASSLPAGVRGYEQYF. The rearrangement uses TRBV28 and TRBJ2-7; D is possibly TRBD1 (6 bases). V shed 2 bases and J shed 4 bases, with 18 bases lying between them. This CDR3 has 16 amino acids. Germline V CDR1 and CDR2: MDHEN, SYDVKM.

The chain employs TRBV27 and TRBJ2-1; TRBD2 matches at 7 bases. Germline lookup yields CDR1 MNHEY and CDR2 SMNVEV (reference sequence). The trim removed 2 bases at V and 7 bases at J, leaving 11 bases unmatched. CDR3 length: 16 residues. The CDR3 sequence: CASSLEFAGVVNEQFF. As DNA, the CDR3 is TGTGCCAGCAGTTTAGAATTTGCGGGAGTAGTAAATGAGCAGTTCTTC.

This sequence joins TRBV5-5 and TRBJ2-7, with D maybe TRBD1 (5 bases). Germline-derived CDR1 and CDR2 are SGHKS and YYEKEE (reference sequence). Trimming pared 6 bases from V and 7 bases from J, leaving 14 bases between. The CDR3 extends over 12 amino acids. The chain's CDR3 is CASKLQGGEQYF. The CDR3 DNA is TGTGCCAGCAAGCTTCAGGGTGGGGAGCAGTACTTC.

This clone is a singleton in its sample. J is TRBJ1-6 and V is TRBV12-5; D remains ambiguous. The CDR3 consists of 16 residues. V lost 4 bases to trimming and J lost 7 bases, with 17 bases between them. The germline V gene has CDR1 LGHNT and CDR2 FRNRAP. This CDR3 reads CASGSGIRDRNSPLHF. In nucleotides, the CDR3 is TGTGCTAGTGGTTCCGGAATACGGGATAGAAATTCACCCCTCCACTTT.